A single sample is the source of the 27 T cell receptor beta chains below, sequenced in a study of blood T cells in healthy people across ages. PCR was performed a second time for roughly 7 to 12 cycles using a sample-barcoded 5' primer and a J-beta primer mix. One entry per CDR3 protein, called by TCRdb with MiXCR from the 5' RACE reads. Counted here are hundreds of thousands of distinct CDR3 sequences, roughly 50% occurring once; the ten biggest clones make up around 40%. Sequencing used blood. These receptors came from an older man in good health.

The CDR3 DNA follows: TGTGCCAGCCTTCTGAAAGGAAGCCTATATGGCTACACCTTC. It is translated as CASLLKGSLYGYTF. The V gene is TRBV28, the J gene TRBJ1-2; D is undetermined. Germline V gene data show CDR1 as MDHEN and CDR2 as SYDVKM. Trimming cost V 8 bases and J 5 bases, with 18 bases left between them. CDR3 size: 14 residues.

This clonotype appeared a few times. This CDR3 is CASSATGGSYEQYF. In DNA, the CDR3 is TGTGCCAGCAGCGCAACGGGCGGGTCTTACGAGCAGTACTTC. V and J are TRBV6-5 and TRBJ2-7; possible D gene TRBD2, 5 bases. V lost 6 bases, J lost 4 bases, and 16 bases lay in between. This CDR3 comprises 14 residues. Germline CDR1 MNHEY, CDR2 SVGAGI.

The rearrangement links TRBV29-1 to TRBJ2-7; 11 nucleotides line up with TRBD2. Germline-derived CDR1 and CDR2 are SQVTM and ANQGSEA. J gave up 5 bases and V 7 bases, and 13 bases lay outside the gene matches. The CDR3 totals 15 residues. In DNA form, the CDR3 reads TGCAGCGCCGGAGACCTAGCGGGAGGAGGTAACGAGCAGTACTTC. It encodes CSAGDLAGGGNEQYF.

Remarks on this clonotype: The junction departs from germline at one end; a sequencing error may be responsible. The chain combines TRBV6-5 with TRBJ1-2, with D maybe TRBD1 (6 bases). The CDR3 contains 12 residues. CDR1 is MNHEY and CDR2 is SVGAGI in the germline V gene. The CDR3 nucleotides are TGTGCCAGCAGCCGGACTTCTGGGGGCTACACATTC. This translates into CASSRTSGGYTF.

The J gene is TRBJ2-5, the V gene TRBV4-1; D is possibly TRBD1 (5 bases). The CDR3 is 16 amino acids. The germline V gene has CDR1 MGHRA and CDR2 YSYEKL. The germline V and J ends were trimmed by 0 bases and 0 bases, with 11 bases remaining between them. In nucleotides, the CDR3 is TGCGCCAGCAGCCAAGATATCCCAGGGAACCAAGAGACCCAGTACTTC. Encoded protein: CASSQDIPGNQETQYF.

V and J are TRBV12-3 or TRBV12-4 and TRBJ2-3; the D gene is possibly TRBD1 (6 bases). The CDR3 loop spans 16 amino acids. V dropped 3 bases and J dropped 6 bases, with 19 bases sitting between them. The CDR3 DNA follows: TGTGCCAGCAGTTTGGAGTTGGGGGCCGTCCGGGATACGCAGTATTTT. Amino acid sequence: CASSLELGAVRDTQYF.

In this sample, this clonotype turned up once. The V and J genes are TRBV29-1 and TRBJ2-2, with TRBD1 matching 12 bases. Germline CDR1 reads SQVTM; CDR2 reads ANQGSEA. Trimming cost V 6 bases and J 7 bases; bases outside gene matches: 6. This CDR3 is 14 amino acids long. The CDR3 nucleotides read TGCAGCGTAGGGGGACAGGGGGCTATCGGGGAGCTGTTTTTT. Protein sequence: CSVGGQGAIGELFF.

The CDR3 loop is CAWETSGANVLTF. The CDR3 nucleotides are TGTGCCTGGGAGACATCTGGGGCCAACGTCCTGACTTTC. This rearrangement joins TRBV30 to TRBJ2-6; D is uncertain. Trimming stripped 5 bases from V and 1 base from J, with 6 bases between. The CDR3 sequence is 13 residues long. Per the germline V gene, CDR1 is GTSNPN and CDR2 is SVGIG (reference sequence).

This rearrangement joins TRBV6-2 or TRBV6-3 to TRBJ2-2, with D hard to call. Germline V CDR1 and CDR2: MNHEY, SVGEGT. This CDR3 has 13 residues. V lost 6 bases to trimming and J lost 7 bases, with 12 bases between them. DNA for the CDR3: TGTGCCAGCAGGCCGATCTTGAACGGGGAGCTGTTTTTT. It codes for CASRPILNGELFF.

The chain couples TRBV5-1 to TRBJ2-5, with D possibly being TRBD2 (6 bases). The germline CDR1 and CDR2 sequences are SGHRS and YFSETQ. The ends were cut back, 0 bases at V and 2 bases at J, with 11 bases in the middle. The CDR3 loop spans 15 amino acids. The CDR3 region is CASSLADLAQETQYF. CDR3 coding DNA: TGCGCCAGCAGCTTGGCCGACCTAGCGCAAGAGACCCAGTACTTC.

This clonotype occurred a few times. V usage is TRBV6-5 and J usage is TRBJ2-6, with D hard to call. Germline values: CDR1 MNHEY, CDR2 SVGAGI. The CDR3 extends over 15 amino acids. Between the trimmed V and J ends, which lost 6 bases and 3 bases, there was a span of 12 bases. CDR3 amino acids: CASREPGVGANVLTF. The CDR3 DNA follows: TGTGCCAGCAGGGAACCCGGAGTTGGGGCCAACGTCCTGACTTTC.

This chain uses TRBV12-3 or TRBV12-4 with TRBJ2-1, with a tentative D call TRBD1 (5 bases). The CDR3 length is 13 residues. V was shortened by 5 bases and J by 7 bases, with 12 bases between the two germline ends. Here the CDR3 reads CASSVGPRNEQFF. Here the CDR3 DNA reads TGTGCCAGCAGTGTGGGGCCACGGAATGAGCAGTTCTTC.

This clonotype was counted between two and nine times. The rearrangement links TRBV2 to TRBJ2-1, with a tentative D call TRBD1 (6 bases). There are 13 residues in the CDR3. The V end was cut by 7 bases, the J end by 9 bases, with 16 bases between. The germline CDR1 and CDR2 sequences are SNHLY and FYNNEI. The CDR3 DNA sequence: TGTGCCAGCAACGGACAGCGCGCCGCTGAGCAGTTCTTC. This codes for CASNGQRAAEQFF.

With regard to this clonotype: The junction does not match germline at one end; this may be a read error. V and J are TRBV20-1 and TRBJ1-4, with D possibly being TRBD1 (6 bases). The CDR3 length is 15 residues. Germline assignment: CDR1 DFQATT and CDR2 SNEGSKA (reference sequence). CDR3 sequence: CSARDGGPVNGKLFF. CDR3 DNA sequence: TGCAGTGCTAGAGATGGGGGGCCTGTTAATGGAAAACTGTTTTTT.

The gene calls are TRBV20-1 and TRBJ2-4; 8 positions match TRBD2. The V segment lost 5 bases and the J segment 2 bases; nucleotides outside the gene matches: 5. This CDR3 spans 14 amino acids. In germline, CDR1 is DFQATT, CDR2 SNEGSKA (reference sequence). The chain's CDR3 is CSAGGSGTKNIQYF. CDR3 bases: TGCAGTGCTGGGGGTAGCGGGACCAAAAACATTCAGTACTTC.

In the case of this clonotype: Germline is not matched at one junction end, which may reflect a read error. The CDR3: CSALKMASGSIMNNKQFF. The CDR3 DNA reads TGCAGTGCCCTAAAAATGGCCAGCGGGAGTATAATGAACAATAAGCAGTTCTTC. The rearrangement links TRBV20-1 to TRBJ2-1, with 8 bases lining up with TRBD2. Germline values: CDR1 DFQATT, CDR2 SNEGSKA (reference sequence). The CDR3 is made up of 18 amino acids.

The chain links TRBV4-2 to TRBJ2-3; perhaps D is TRBD1 or TRBD2 (5 bases each). Germline V lookup: CDR1 LGHNA, CDR2 YNFKEQ. This CDR3 has 12 residues. V dropped 6 bases and J dropped 7 bases, with 11 bases sitting between them. The CDR3 protein is CASSQRDHTQYF. CDR3 nucleotide sequence: TGTGCCAGCAGTCAGAGGGACCATACGCAGTATTTT.

This clonotype has more than one count but fewer than ten. One junction end does not reproduce the germline sequence, and a read error may be involved. J is TRBJ2-3 and V is TRBV3-1; the match to TRBD2 covers 7 bases. The germline CDR1 and CDR2 sequences are LGHDT and YNNKEL (reference sequence). CDR3 length: 15 residues. The CDR3 loop is CASSQAGTGTDTQYF. The CDR3 bases are TGTGCCAGCAGTCAAGCGGGGACGGGGACAGATACGCAGTATTTT.

The genes are TRBV18 and TRBJ2-3; 8 bases line up with TRBD2. CDR1 KGHSH and CDR2 LQKENI come from the germline V gene. This CDR3 contains 13 residues. Unmatched junction bases numbered 9, after V lost 2 bases and J lost 14 bases. The CDR3 sequence is CASSPEISGDAYF. The DNA of the CDR3 is TGTGCCAGCTCACCAGAAATTAGCGGGGACGCGTATTTT.

This chain connects TRBV10-3 to TRBJ1-5, with 7 bases that match TRBD1. The ends lost 6 bases at V and 1 base at J; junction bases unmatched: 3. The CDR3 has 14 amino acids. Germline V gives CDR1 ENHRY, CDR2 SYGVKD. The CDR3 bases are TGTGCCATCAGCCCGGGACAGAGCAATCAGCCCCAGCATTTT. Protein: CAISPGQSNQPQHF.

The chain has TRBV6-1 and TRBJ2-5; possibly TRBD2 for D (6 bases). The V and J ends lost 7 bases and 1 base respectively, with 16 bases between them. Per germline, CDR1 MNHNS and CDR2 SASEGT. CDR3 length: 15 residues. The CDR3 sequence is CASTEPGTFQETQYF. The CDR3 DNA sequence: TGTGCCAGCACGGAACCCGGGACTTTCCAAGAGACCCAGTACTTC.

This rearrangement joins TRBV3-1 to TRBJ2-1, with D possibly called TRBD1 or TRBD2 (5 bases each). Per the germline V gene, CDR1 is LGHDT and CDR2 is YNNKEL (reference sequence). The CDR3 sequence is 14 residues long. V was pared by 6 bases and J by 5 bases, with 14 bases between. As DNA, the CDR3 is TGTGCCAGCAGTCCCACGGGGCTCAACAATGAGCAGTTCTTC. Translated, it gives CASSPTGLNNEQFF.

The rearrangement links TRBV3-1 to TRBJ2-2; 7 nucleotides line up with TRBD2. V dropped 1 base and J dropped 5; count of bases not matched to a gene: 1. CDR1 is LGHDT, CDR2 YNNKEL, per germline (reference sequence). The CDR3 spans 14 residues. For the CDR3, the DNA is TGTGCCAGCAGCCAAGGAGCGGGAACCGGGGAGCTGTTTTTT. Amino acids: CASSQGAGTGELFF.

This clonotype came up a few times. The rearrangement uses TRBV4-1 and TRBJ2-1; D ambiguous. The germline V and J ends were trimmed by 0 bases and 9 bases, with 6 bases remaining between them. The CDR3 has 12 residues. CDR1 is MGHRA and CDR2 is YSYEKL in the germline V gene. CDR3 in amino acids: CASSQDLGEQFF. As DNA, the CDR3 is TGCGCCAGCAGCCAAGATCTGGGTGAGCAGTTCTTC.

This clonotype was seen more than once but under ten times. The chain combines TRBV20-1 with TRBJ2-1, with 11 bases that match TRBD2. Germline lookup yields CDR1 DFQATT and CDR2 SNEGSKA (reference sequence). The length of the CDR3 is 14 residues. The V and J ends lost 6 bases and 4 bases, in that order; junction bases with no gene match: 5. CDR3 sequence (DNA): TGCAGTGCATACCTAGCGGGAGGTTACAATGAGCAGTTCTTC. This gives the protein CSAYLAGGYNEQFF.

The chain recombines TRBV15 with TRBJ2-7; D is perhaps TRBD2 (5 bases). Trimming left V 5 bases short and J 3 bases short, with 14 bases between. CDR3 length equals 14 residues. In germline, CDR1 is LNHNV, CDR2 YYDKDF (reference sequence). CDR3 nucleotides: TGTGCCACCAGCCCTGGGTCTCGGGGCTACGAGCAGTACTTC. Its protein is CATSPGSRGYEQYF.

This clonotype was counted once. The J gene is TRBJ2-1, the V gene TRBV6-6; 8 nucleotides match TRBD2. The V and J ends lost 8 bases and 6 bases, in that order; junction bases with no gene match: 6. The CDR3 contains 13 residues. Germline CDR1 reads MNHNY; CDR2 reads SVGAGI (reference sequence). The CDR3 nucleotides read TGTGCCAGCTCCAGCGGGAGTAGCAATGAGCAGTTCTTC. Translation gives CASSSGSSNEQFF.